The 28 T cell receptor beta chains given below trace back to one sample, sequenced in a study of control samples from healthy donors and cancer patients. The repertoire was sequenced with immunoSEQ multiplex PCR; TCRdb's copy has only in-frame clones and lacks some. The data contain fewer than 200,000 clones, roughly 94% of them seen just once; the ten biggest clones take up roughly 15%. Sequenced input: PBMCs. The source is a man in his sixties with colorectal cancer.

This chain connects TRBV27 to TRBJ1-5; D unclear. Trimming took 5 bases from V and 2 from J, leaving 16 bases between them. Germline CDR1 is MNHEY and CDR2 is SMNVEV (reference sequence). The CDR3 is 16 residues long. This CDR3 is CASSGPGASGNQPQHF. CDR3 bases: TGTGCCAGCAGTGGGCCCGGAGCCTCCGGCAATCAGCCCCAGCATTTT.

This clone showed up just once. The chain has TRBV7-9 and TRBJ2-5; D perhaps matches TRBD2 (6 bases). The CDR3 loop spans 15 amino acids. V was shortened by 2 bases and J by 4 bases, with 14 bases between the two germline ends. Per the germline V gene, CDR1 is SEHNR and CDR2 is FQNEAQ (reference sequence). The CDR3 DNA follows: TGTGCCAGCAGCTTAAGTGGAGGGAAGGGAGAGACCCAGTACTTC. Translation gives CASSLSGGKGETQYF.

The V call is TRBV30, the J call TRBJ1-6; D might be TRBD1 (5 bases). From germline, CDR1 is GTSNPN and CDR2 SVGIG (reference sequence). CDR3 length equals 13 residues. Trimming shortened V by 0 bases and J by 10 bases, and 10 bases separated the two germline ends. The CDR3 DNA follows: TGTGCCTGGAGTGTGGGGGTCGGCTCACCCCTCCACTTT. Translation: CAWSVGVGSPLHF.

The chain employs TRBV9 and TRBJ1-3, with 7 bases that match TRBD1. Per germline, CDR1 SGDLS and CDR2 YYNGEE. V trimming: 4 bases; J trimming: 2 bases; junction bases outside the gene matches: 3. This CDR3 contains 14 residues. This CDR3 reads CASSKGGTGNTIYF. The CDR3 nucleotides read TGTGCCAGCAGCAAAGGGGGCACTGGAAACACCATATATTTT.

The rearrangement links TRBV6-1 to TRBJ2-7, with D tentatively TRBD1 (5 bases). Germline-derived CDR1 and CDR2 are MNHNS and SASEGT. The CDR3 has 17 residues. V was trimmed by 0 bases and J by 2 bases, leaving 17 bases between them. The CDR3 region is CASSEAAAKGFPYEQYF. The CDR3 region has the DNA TGTGCCAGCAGTGAAGCTGCCGCTAAGGGGTTCCCCTACGAGCAGTACTTC.

This clone was seen a single time. The chain carries TRBV5-6 and TRBJ1-1; D ambiguous. This CDR3 comprises 14 residues. V was trimmed by 4 bases and J by 9 bases, leaving 19 bases between them. The V gene's germline CDR1 is SGHDT and CDR2 YYEEEE. CDR3 coding DNA: TGTGCCAGCAGCCCCATCGGAGGGCTCGCTAAAGCTTTCTTT. This encodes CASSPIGGLAKAFF.

The chain recombines TRBV27 with TRBJ1-4, with D possibly TRBD1 on 6 matching bases. The germline gives CDR1 MNHEY, CDR2 SMNVEV (reference sequence). Trimming took 5 bases from V and 3 from J, leaving 16 bases between them. This CDR3 comprises 16 residues. The CDR3 sequence is CASSLYGGGPNEKLFF. The CDR3, as DNA: TGTGCCAGCAGTCTGTACGGAGGGGGGCCTAATGAAAAACTGTTTTTT.

This chain connects TRBV19 to TRBJ2-5; D is undetermined. Germline assignment: CDR1 LNHDA and CDR2 SQIVND (reference sequence). This CDR3 spans 16 amino acids. The V end was cut by 1 base, the J end by 2 bases, with 14 bases between. The DNA of the CDR3 is TGTGCCAGTAGTATAGCCCCGGCCGGACGACAAGAGACCCAGTACTTC. Its protein is CASSIAPAGRQETQYF.

The chain combines TRBV7-9 with TRBJ1-2; 7 bases agree with TRBD1. V trimming: 5 bases; J trimming: 3 bases; junction bases outside the gene matches: 12. Germline CDR1 reads SEHNR; CDR2 reads FQNEAQ (reference sequence). The CDR3 totals 16 residues. CDR3 DNA: TGTGCCAGCAGCATACAACAGGGGAATCAGGACTATGGCTACACCTTC. As protein: CASSIQQGNQDYGYTF.

This chain links TRBV6-5 with TRBJ1-6, with 7 bases fitting TRBD1. CDR3 length: 15 residues. The V segment lost 0 bases and the J segment 6 bases; nucleotides outside the gene matches: 2. Germline CDR1 and CDR2: MNHEY and SVGAGI. In nucleotides, the CDR3 is TGTGCCAGCAGTTACTCGACAGGGCTTAATTCACCCCTCCACTTT. This sequence encodes CASSYSTGLNSPLHF.

A note on this clone: One end of the junction is discordant with germline, which a read error may explain. Other DNA sequences within the sample encode an identical CDR3. This chain uses TRBV5-4 with TRBJ2-7; perhaps D is TRBD1 or TRBD2 (6 bases each). Per germline, CDR1 SGHNT and CDR2 YYREEE (reference sequence). There are 16 residues in the CDR3. The CDR3 loop is CASSPKGGLLHYEQYF. The CDR3, as DNA: TGCGCCAGCAGCCCTAAAGGGGGGTTGCTTCACTACGAGCAGTACTTC.

The CDR3 DNA is TGTGCCAGCAGTTTCCAGGGGGCCGGCACTGAAGCTTTCTTT. Translation: CASSFQGAGTEAFF. The rearrangement links TRBV27 to TRBJ1-1, with 8 bases identical to TRBD1. The CDR3 loop spans 14 amino acids. The J segment lost 4 bases and the V segment lost 3 bases, leaving 4 bases of the junction unmatched. Germline V gene sequence: CDR1 MNHEY, CDR2 SMNVEV (reference sequence).

The chain links TRBV5-1 to TRBJ2-1, with 8 bases that match TRBD1. The CDR3 loop spans 19 amino acids. Germline CDR1 and CDR2: SGHRS and YFSETQ. The junction had 12 bases not matched to a gene; V was cut back by 0 bases and J by 1 base. The CDR3, as DNA: TGCGCCAGCAGCTTGGGGGCTAAAATTCAGGGGGCTTCCTACAATGAGCAGTTCTTC. Encoded protein: CASSLGAKIQGASYNEQFF.

The J gene is TRBJ2-7, the V gene TRBV6-1, with D tentatively TRBD1 or TRBD2 (5 bases each). CDR3 length: 13 amino acids. V lost 5 bases to trimming and J lost 3 bases, with 11 bases between them. Germline CDR1 is MNHNS and CDR2 is SASEGT. The CDR3 loop reads CASSPGTGYEQYF. CDR3 DNA sequence: TGTGCCAGCAGTCCCGGGACCGGCTACGAGCAGTACTTC.

The rearrangement joins TRBV2 to TRBJ1-2; no definite D call. This CDR3 spans 11 amino acids. CDR1 and CDR2 (germline): SNHLY, FYNNEI. The V end was cut by 6 bases, the J end by 6 bases, with 8 bases between. In nucleotides, the CDR3 is TGTGCCAGCAGGAGAGGCGATGGCTACACCTTC. This translates into CASRRGDGYTF. The full variable domain, in which reference TRBV2 and TRBJ1-2 provide the parts outside the CDR3, is EPEVTQTPSHQVTQMGQEVILRCVPISNHLYFYWYRQILGQKVEFLVSFYNNEISEKSEIFDDQFSVERPDGSNFTLKIRSTKLEDSAMYFCASRRGDGYTFGSGTRLTVV.

V and J are TRBV6-2 or TRBV6-3 and TRBJ1-5; 10 bases fit TRBD1. The germline V gene has CDR1 MNHEY and CDR2 SVGEGT. The length of the CDR3 is 15 residues. V was clipped by 5 bases and J by 5 bases; unmatched bases: 6. The CDR3 loop reads CASSPGQGPYQPQHF. In DNA, the CDR3 is TGTGCCAGCAGTCCGGGACAGGGGCCCTATCAGCCCCAGCATTTT.

The chain carries TRBV5-5 and TRBJ2-5; D is uncertain. CDR1 and CDR2 (germline): SGHKS, YYEKEE (reference sequence). There are 14 residues in the CDR3. The V and J ends lost 2 bases and 4 bases respectively, with 12 bases between them. As DNA, the CDR3 is TGTGCCAGCAGCTTTTCATCTACCCGAGAGACCCAGTACTTC. This gives the protein CASSFSSTRETQYF.

The rearrangement links TRBV3-1 (or the pseudogene TRBV3-2) to TRBJ2-3; possibly TRBD2 for D (7 bases). CDR1 and CDR2 from the germline V gene are LGHDT and YNNKEL (reference sequence). This CDR3 region has 15 residues. Between the trimmed V and J ends, which lost 5 bases and 5 bases, there was a span of 17 bases. The CDR3 sequence: CASSFEGGAVDTQYF. For the CDR3, the DNA is TGTGCCAGCAGCTTCGAGGGGGGGGCGGTAGATACGCAGTATTTT.

This clone was recorded only once. The rearrangement joins TRBV11-2 to TRBJ1-2, with D possibly matching TRBD1 (6 bases). This CDR3 has 14 amino acids. CDR1 is SGHAT, CDR2 FQNNGV, per germline. V dropped 2 bases and J dropped 5 bases, with 12 bases sitting between them. Here the CDR3 DNA reads TGTGCCAGCAGCTTATCGGACAGTTCATATGGCTACACCTTC. It codes for CASSLSDSSYGYTF.

The V and J genes are TRBV4-1 and TRBJ1-1; D perhaps matches TRBD1 (6 bases). Trimming pared 5 bases from V and 0 bases from J, leaving 10 bases between. Per the germline V gene, CDR1 is MGHRA and CDR2 is YSYEKL. The CDR3 contains 14 residues. For the CDR3, the DNA is TGCGCCAGCAGCGCCCGACAGGTGAACACTGAAGCTTTCTTT. Translation gives CASSARQVNTEAFF.

The chain uses TRBV2 and TRBJ2-5; D gene uncertain. This CDR3 is 14 amino acids long. V gave up 10 bases and J gave up 7 bases, with 22 bases separating them. Germline V CDR1 and CDR2: SNHLY, FYNNEI. Written as DNA, the CDR3 is TGTGCCACCTACCTTGGACCGTTGAAGGGGACCCAGTACTTC. Translated, it gives CATYLGPLKGTQYF.

The V gene is TRBV19, the J gene TRBJ1-1; TRBD1 is a possible D gene (5 bases). The CDR3 contains 15 residues. The germline gives CDR1 LNHDA, CDR2 SQIVND (reference sequence). V gave up 1 base and J gave up 6 bases, with 15 bases separating them. CDR3 loop: CASSIGGRVSSEAFF. Here the CDR3 DNA reads TGTGCCAGTAGTATAGGGGGCAGGGTATCTTCTGAAGCTTTCTTT.

This clone has only a few counts. The chain recombines TRBV5-6 with TRBJ2-1; D is uncertain. The germline V and J ends were trimmed by 5 bases and 0 bases, with 12 bases remaining between them. Germline V gene data show CDR1 as SGHDT and CDR2 as YYEEEE. CDR3 length: 15 amino acids. The CDR3: CASSPTYNSYNEQFF. In DNA form, the CDR3 reads TGTGCCAGCAGTCCGACTTATAACTCCTACAATGAGCAGTTCTTC.

The V call is TRBV30, the J call TRBJ1-6; D is unresolved. The CDR3 has 17 residues. Trimming removed 0 bases at V and 0 bases at J, with 12 bases between. Germline CDR1 is GTSNPN and CDR2 is SVGIG (reference sequence). CDR3 amino acids: CAWSVRTSSSYNSPLHF. CDR3 DNA: TGTGCCTGGAGTGTGAGGACGTCGAGCTCCTATAATTCACCCCTCCACTTT.

The chain recombines TRBV10-3 with TRBJ2-1; TRBD2 agrees at 15 bases. Losses at the gene ends were 5 bases for V and 0 bases for J; bases not matched to a gene: 11. This CDR3 is built from 20 residues. Germline assignment: CDR1 ENHRY and CDR2 SYGVKD. This CDR3 reads CAISSGTSGGSPSSYNEQFF. In nucleotides, the CDR3 is TGTGCCATCAGTTCGGGGACTAGCGGGGGGTCTCCCAGCTCCTACAATGAGCAGTTCTTC.

This clone is a singleton in its sample. The rearrangement links TRBV19 to TRBJ1-3; 7 bases fit TRBD1. Germline CDR1 and CDR2: LNHDA and SQIVND (reference sequence). The CDR3 length is 17 residues. Germline trimming cut 5 bases from V and 0 bases from J; bases unmatched to any gene: 10. Here the CDR3 DNA reads TGTGCCAGTAGTCTCCAGGGACAGTCCCGCTCTGGAAACACCATATATTTT. It codes for CASSLQGQSRSGNTIYF.

The chain has TRBV9 and TRBJ1-3; D is undetermined. The CDR3 consists of 15 residues. Trimming took 4 bases from V and 4 from J, leaving 15 bases between them. The germline gives CDR1 SGDLS, CDR2 YYNGEE. CDR3: CASSPFTGAGNTIYF. The CDR3 DNA is TGTGCCAGCAGCCCCTTCACCGGCGCCGGAAACACCATATATTTT.

The rearrangement joins TRBV6-5 to TRBJ2-3; D gene unclear. The length of the CDR3 is 13 residues. With 5 bases removed from V and 5 bases from J, the gap between germline ends came to 11 bases. Germline CDR1 and CDR2: MNHEY and SVGAGI. CDR3 sequence (DNA): TGTGCCAGCAGTAAAAACCCAGGAGATACGCAGTATTTT. Its translation: CASSKNPGDTQYF.